This TCR beta chain emerged from a study of blood T cells in healthy people across ages. Findings and limits, study-wide: With naive T cell percentage, TCR beta diversity showed a strong correlation. The study regarded diversity estimates from one million T cells as underestimates. Higher diversity, along with more naive CD4+ cells, distinguished long-lived donors from aged donors.

In the case of this clonotype: Antigen specificity is unknown.

The donors, healthy Caucasians from Russia, were aged about 6 to 95. Through a sample-barcoded 5' primer and a J-beta primer mix, a second PCR was run for roughly 6 to 11 cycles. TCRdb re-called the 5' RACE reads with MiXCR, one entry per CDR3 protein. Of about 730,000 distinct CDR3 sequences in the sample, roughly 44% were seen once. The CDR3 runs to 16 residues. V gave up 4 bases and J gave up 8 bases; unmatched junction bases: 8. Germline V gene data show CDR1 as SGHRS and CDR2 as YFSETQ. The J gene is TRBJ2-1, the V gene TRBV5-1; 14 bases map to TRBD2. The TCR originated in a woman aged 55-70 years in good health. Sample: blood. This CDR3 reads CASSPGLAGVVDEQFF. The CDR3 DNA is TGCGCCAGCAGCCCGGGACTAGCGGGAGTTGTGGATGAGCAGTTCTTC.